This paragraph reports one T cell receptor (beta chain). What it recognizes is unknown. The table came from immunoSEQ multiplex PCR; TCRdb's copy has only in-frame clones and leaves some out. This sample has over 10,000 clones, with just under 85% found just once. This entry comes from a study of memory B cells and T cells in multiple sclerosis. Stimulus-free culture yielded autoproliferating CFSE-dim and non-proliferating CFSE-high T cells, each sequenced separately. Pooled replicate wells came from 5x10^7 CFSE-labeled PBMCs cultured 6 to 8 days without stimulus. CFSE at roughly 0.45 uM labeled the PBMCs, which were then cultured unstimulated. Study results and caveats: Normalization was needed because clone-set size differences affected shared clonotype counts.

What was sequenced was PBMCs from blood kept in culture. This TCR derives from a human donor with multiple sclerosis.

CDR3 residues: CASSERGGRQETQYF. The CDR3 nucleotides read TGTGCCAGTAGTGAGAGGGGTGGTCGGCAAGAGACCCAGTACTTC. This chain uses TRBV19 with TRBJ2-5, with D perhaps matching TRBD1 or TRBD2 (5 bases each). The germline V gene has CDR1 LNHDA and CDR2 SQIVND (reference sequence). Deletions cut 5 bases from V and 2 bases from J, with 15 bases between. CDR3 length: 15 residues.